This T cell receptor (beta chain) was identified during a study of blood T cells in healthy people across ages. Findings of the study overall: The long-lived group displayed more naive CD4+ cells, plus higher diversity, than the aged donors did. There was no known CMV status for donors, so expanded clonotype changes were possibly confounded.

Through a sample-barcoded 5' primer and a J-beta primer mix, a second PCR was run for roughly 6 to 11 cycles. TCRdb re-called the 5' RACE reads through MiXCR, storing one row per CDR3 protein. Among fewer than 900,000 distinct CDR3 sequences listed, 36% were seen once. Of note for this clonotype: Its matching antigen is unknown.

The draw of peripheral blood yielded approximately 11 milliliters from each donor. Total RNA, at least 5 micrograms per sample, was extracted from PBMCs. Germline loops: CDR1 LGHNA, CDR2 YSLEER. The V gene lost 6 bases and the J gene lost 7 bases, with 16 bases spanning the gap. The CDR3 sequence is 15 residues long. This TCR was sampled from a man aged 18 to 30 in good health. This sequence joins TRBV4-3 and TRBJ1-6; D perhaps matches TRBD1 (5 bases). The sequencing sample was made of blood. CDR3 region: CASSPGSGPNSPLHF. The CDR3, as DNA: TGCGCCAGCAGTCCAGGGTCGGGGCCCAATTCACCCCTCCACTTT.